The clone carrying this T cell receptor (beta chain) was seen more than once but under ten times. The antigen remains unidentified. The V segment lost 6 bases and the J segment 5 bases; nucleotides outside the gene matches: 9. Germline V CDR1 and CDR2: SQVTM, ANQGSEA. The CDR3 spans 15 residues. The data were taken from a study of T cells in Graves' hyperthyroidism and ophthalmopathy. Study-wide points: The model foresaw ophthalmopathy a median approximately 6.3 months prior to onset.

Exclusion of patients followed from uncontrolled infection, other autoimmune disease, pregnancy or lactation. Diagnosing involved the use of clinical symptoms, serum thyroxine and TRAb, thyroid ultrasound and orbital computed tomography. A roughly 9.3 ml volume of fresh peripheral blood provided the PBMCs. Authors of the study amplified TCR beta CDR3 regions from RNA transcripts. Initially, a first-round RT-PCR of the TCR CDR3 employed the HTBI primer set. TCRdb reanalysed the multiplex PCR reads using MiXCR and keeps one entry per CDR3 protein. The sample contains 600,000 to 700,000 distinct CDR3 sequences, roughly 15% of which appear only once.

The sample taken for sequencing was blood. The receptor's source is a middle-aged woman with Graves' ophthalmopathy. The chain links TRBV29-1 to TRBJ2-7; 14 bases align to TRBD2. As DNA, the CDR3 is TGCAGCGTGGAGGGACTAGCGGGAGTTTCTAACGAGCAGTACTTC. Its translation: CSVEGLAGVSNEQYF.